These 31 T cell receptor beta chains share one sample of origin, sequenced in a study of blood T cell repertoires in COVID-19. Clones were sequenced by immunoSEQ multiplex PCR, and TCRdb holds only the in-frame ones, with some missing. Of 200,000 or so clones listed, 88% are singletons. Material for sequencing was peripheral blood. The receptor source for this set is a woman between 35 and 50 years old who had recovered from COVID-19.

V and J are TRBV9 and TRBJ2-1, with TRBD2 matching over 13 bases. Germline CDR1 and CDR2: SGDLS and YYNGEE. The CDR3 has 16 amino acids. V shed 3 bases and J 10 bases; nucleotides not matched to a gene: 10. The CDR3 sequence: CASSGTLAGGGAEQFF. Written as DNA, the CDR3 is TGTGCCAGCAGCGGCACACTAGCGGGAGGGGGAGCGGAGCAGTTCTTC.

The gene calls are TRBV6-5 and TRBJ1-1; a weak D match, TRBD1 (6 bases). V was shortened by 11 bases and J by 4 bases, with 23 bases between the two germline ends. This CDR3 contains 15 residues. CDR1 is MNHEY and CDR2 is SVGAGI in the germline V gene. The CDR3: CAANPGTPLRTEAFF. The DNA of the CDR3 is TGTGCCGCCAATCCCGGGACACCCCTACGCACTGAAGCTTTCTTT.

This sequence joins TRBV7-9 and TRBJ2-7, with 7 bases matching TRBD2. Germline CDR1 is SEHNR and CDR2 is FQNEAQ (reference sequence). J gave up 0 bases and V 1 base, and 6 bases lay outside the gene matches. This CDR3 has 16 amino acids. The CDR3 region is CASSLGWGGSSYEQYF. CDR3 DNA sequence: TGTGCCAGCAGCTTAGGGTGGGGGGGAAGCTCCTACGAGCAGTACTTC.

The chain joins TRBV27 to TRBJ1-2; 8 bases fit TRBD1. Germline trimming cut 5 bases from V and 8 bases from J; bases unmatched to any gene: 16. Germline V gene data show CDR1 as MNHEY and CDR2 as SMNVEV (reference sequence). The CDR3 extends over 16 amino acids. CDR3 DNA sequence: TGTGCCAGCAGTCCATCACTAAGGACAGGGACTCGGGGCTACACCTTC. Its translation: CASSPSLRTGTRGYTF.

J is TRBJ2-7 and V is TRBV7-7; unclear D gene. The CDR3 extends over 14 amino acids. The germline V gene encodes CDR1 SSHAT and CDR2 FNYEAQ (reference sequence). Trimming took off 1 base at V and 1 base at J, with 8 bases between the two ends. CDR3 sequence: CASSLELGSYEQYF. CDR3 bases: TGTGCCAGCAGCTTAGAGCTAGGATCCTACGAGCAGTACTTC. Filled out from reference TRBV7-7 and TRBJ2-7, the complete variable domain reads GAGVSQSPRYKVTKRGQDVTLRCDPISSHATLYWYQQALGQGPEFLTYFNYEAQPDKSGLPSDRFSAERPEGSISTLTIQRTEQRDSAMYRCASSLELGSYEQYFGPGTRLTVT.

The chain recombines TRBV12-3 or TRBV12-4 with TRBJ1-2; the D gene is possibly TRBD1 (6 bases). The CDR3 sequence is 13 residues long. V lost 6 bases and J 7 bases, leaving 15 bases between the germline ends. The CDR3 is CASRTGSRGGYTF. The CDR3 nucleotides are TGTGCCAGCAGAACAGGGTCCAGGGGTGGCTACACCTTC.

The gene calls are TRBV19 and TRBJ1-5; perhaps TRBD1 as D (6 bases). The ends were cut back, 7 bases at V and 3 bases at J, with 16 bases in the middle. There are 15 residues in the CDR3. CDR1 is LNHDA and CDR2 is SQIVND in the germline V gene (reference sequence). For the CDR3, the DNA is TGTGCCAGTATGGGCCAGGGGCAAATCAATCAGCCCCAGCATTTT. Encoded protein: CASMGQGQINQPQHF.

This chain uses TRBV7-9 with TRBJ1-2; TRBD1 matches at 8 bases. The CDR3 consists of 14 residues. Germline V gene sequence: CDR1 SEHNR, CDR2 FQNEAQ (reference sequence). V lost 5 bases and J lost 6; bases outside the gene matches: 8. For the CDR3, the DNA is TGTGCCAGCAGCCACCGGGACAGGTTCCATGGCTACACCTTC. Translated: CASSHRDRFHGYTF.

This chain joins TRBV24-1 and TRBJ2-1, with D perhaps matching TRBD1 (5 bases). The V end was cut by 1 base, the J end by 8 bases, with 17 bases between. The CDR3 extends over 16 amino acids. In germline, CDR1 is KGHDR, CDR2 SFDVKD. The CDR3 nucleotides are TGTGCCACCAGTGATTTTGGGGCAGGAAAGTCCGATGAGCAGTTCTTC. Residues: CATSDFGAGKSDEQFF.

The chain combines TRBV5-1 with TRBJ1-1; 8 nucleotides line up with TRBD1. CDR3 length equals 13 residues. The V segment lost 6 bases and the J segment 5 bases; nucleotides outside the gene matches: 6. Germline-derived CDR1 and CDR2 are SGHRS and YFSETQ. CDR3 sequence reads: CASTTQGETEAFF. CDR3 nucleotides: TGCGCCAGCACGACACAGGGGGAGACTGAAGCTTTCTTT.

The CDR3 loop reads CATSESGLAAGVDTQYF. CDR3 nucleotide sequence: TGTGCCACCAGTGAATCGGGGTTGGCAGCGGGAGTAGATACGCAGTATTTT. The rearrangement joins TRBV24-1 to TRBJ2-3, with 8 bases lining up with TRBD2. There are 17 residues in the CDR3. V lost 4 bases and J lost 5; bases outside the gene matches: 13. Germline V gene lookup returns CDR1 KGHDR and CDR2 SFDVKD.

The rearrangement joins TRBV3-1 (or the pseudogene TRBV3-2) to TRBJ2-5; D may be TRBD1 (5 bases). Germline CDR1 reads LGHDT; CDR2 reads YNNKEL (reference sequence). Trimming cost V 7 bases and J 1 base, with 19 bases left between them. The CDR3 loop spans 16 amino acids. The CDR3 sequence: CASKPEFREVQETQYF. The CDR3 DNA reads as TGTGCCAGCAAGCCCGAATTCAGGGAAGTCCAAGAGACCCAGTACTTC.

The chain has TRBV19 and TRBJ2-6, with D possibly TRBD1 on 5 matching bases. The germline V gene encodes CDR1 LNHDA and CDR2 SQIVND (reference sequence). The CDR3 is 18 residues long. V shed 0 bases and J shed 0 bases, with 12 bases lying between them. CDR3 bases: TGTGCCAGTAGTATAGAAAGACAGTCAGACTCTGGGGCCAACGTCCTGACTTTC. Its translation: CASSIERQSDSGANVLTF.

The chain links TRBV19 to TRBJ2-1, with a tentative D call TRBD2 (5 bases). There are 15 residues in the CDR3. In germline, CDR1 is LNHDA, CDR2 SQIVND (reference sequence). The V end was cut by 3 bases, the J end by 1 base, with 10 bases between. DNA for the CDR3: TGTGCCAGTAGTATGTCTAGCACTTCCTACAATGAGCAGTTCTTC. This codes for CASSMSSTSYNEQFF.

J is TRBJ1-1 and V is TRBV6-6, with a tentative D call TRBD1 (5 bases). V was trimmed by 4 bases and J by 0 bases, leaving 9 bases between them. CDR1 and CDR2 (germline): MNHNY, SVGAGI (reference sequence). The CDR3 runs 14 residues. The CDR3 here is CASSLRGLNTEAFF. CDR3 in DNA: TGTGCCAGCAGTTTAAGGGGCCTGAACACTGAAGCTTTCTTT.

V gene TRBV9 combines with J gene TRBJ2-7; 12 positions agree with TRBD1. With 0 bases clipped from V and 4 bases from J, the junction kept 2 bases outside the gene matches. Per germline, CDR1 SGDLS and CDR2 YYNGEE. This CDR3 contains 15 residues. CDR3 region: CASSVGDRGLYEQYF. The CDR3 bases are TGTGCCAGCAGCGTAGGGGACAGGGGGCTGTACGAGCAGTACTTC.

As regards this clone: A much larger clone lies a single base off, so this may be a read error. Within the sample, other DNA sequences also encode this same CDR3. V is TRBV5-6 and J is TRBJ1-4; 10 bases match TRBD1. The CDR3 consists of 14 residues. With V trimmed by 4 bases and J by 5 bases, 2 bases remained unmatched. In germline, CDR1 is SGHDT, CDR2 YYEEEE. CDR3 amino acids: CASSLGQGNEKLFF. CDR3 DNA: TGTGCCAGCAGCCTGGGACAGGGGAATGAAAAACTGTTTTTT. Full variable domain (outside the CDR3, taken from reference TRBV5-6 and TRBJ1-4): DAGVTQSPTHLIKTRGQQVTLRCSPKSGHDTVSWYQQALGQGPQFIFQYYEEEERQRGNFPDRFSGHQFPNYSSELNVNALLLGDSALYLCASSLGQGNEKLFFGSGTQLSVL.

This chain connects TRBV11-3 to TRBJ2-1, with D possibly matching TRBD2 (5 bases). CDR1 is SGHNT, CDR2 YENEEA, per germline. The length of the CDR3 is 15 residues. V was pared by 1 base and J by 8 bases, with 15 bases between. CDR3 amino acids: CASSLAVAGGDEQFF. The CDR3 nucleotides are TGTGCCAGCAGCTTAGCAGTGGCGGGTGGCGATGAGCAGTTCTTC.

This chain connects TRBV18 to TRBJ1-2; TRBD1 matches 7 bases. Germline V gives CDR1 KGHSH, CDR2 LQKENI. V shed 3 bases and J 2 bases; nucleotides not matched to a gene: 6. This CDR3 contains 15 residues. In DNA form, the CDR3 reads TGTGCCAGCTCACCGGGGACAGAAGTAAACTATGGCTACACCTTC. Residues: CASSPGTEVNYGYTF.

This chain connects TRBV30 to TRBJ1-1, with TRBD1 matching 7 bases. With 4 bases clipped from V and 4 bases from J, the junction kept 3 bases outside the gene matches. The V gene's germline CDR1 is GTSNPN and CDR2 SVGIG (reference sequence). The CDR3 runs 12 residues. The chain's CDR3 is CAWNQGVTEAFF. CDR3 nucleotides: TGTGCCTGGAATCAGGGGGTCACTGAAGCTTTCTTT.

This clone has more than one count but fewer than ten. This chain connects TRBV5-8 to TRBJ2-1; 7 positions match TRBD2. V was pared by 0 bases and J by 6 bases, with 6 bases of the junction left unmatched. Germline CDR1 reads SGHTS; CDR2 reads YDEGEE. The CDR3 loop spans 15 amino acids. The CDR3 region is CASSLALAAPNEQFF. CDR3 sequence (DNA): TGTGCCAGCAGCTTGGCCCTAGCGGCCCCCAATGAGCAGTTCTTC.

The chain joins TRBV27 to TRBJ2-7; TRBD2 matches at 9 bases. The CDR3 is 14 amino acids. The V and J ends lost 10 bases and 7 bases, in that order; junction bases with no gene match: 14. Germline values: CDR1 MNHEY, CDR2 SMNVEV (reference sequence). The CDR3 loop is CATASGNPAREQYF. The CDR3 nucleotides read TGTGCCACCGCTAGCGGGAATCCCGCACGGGAGCAGTACTTC.

V is TRBV11-2 and J is TRBJ2-1; 11 bases line up with TRBD2. Germline V gives CDR1 SGHAT, CDR2 FQNNGV. The CDR3 loop spans 14 amino acids. After removal of 1 base from V and 15 bases from J, the junction contained 8 bases not matched to a gene. CDR3 region: CASSLGALAGDGFF. Here the CDR3 DNA reads TGTGCCAGCAGCTTAGGAGCACTAGCGGGAGACGGGTTCTTC.

This sequence joins TRBV14 and TRBJ2-1; no clear D. This CDR3 is 13 amino acids long. V was shortened by 2 bases and J by 9 bases, with 11 bases between the two germline ends. Germline values: CDR1 SGHDN, CDR2 FVKESK. The CDR3 sequence is CASSQSHSREQFF. DNA for the CDR3: TGTGCCAGCAGCCAAAGTCACTCCCGTGAGCAGTTCTTC.

V usage is TRBV18 and J usage is TRBJ2-1; TRBD1 aligns across 11 bases. This CDR3 has 17 residues. With V trimmed by 6 bases and J by 1 base, 8 bases remained unmatched. Germline lookup yields CDR1 KGHSH and CDR2 LQKENI. The CDR3 loop is CASSHPGTGGSYNEQFF. The CDR3 nucleotides read TGTGCCAGCTCCCATCCCGGGACAGGGGGTTCCTACAATGAGCAGTTCTTC.

The rearrangement links TRBV12-3 or TRBV12-4 to TRBJ2-5; TRBD2 might be the D (5 bases). Trimming left V 6 bases short and J 6 bases short, with 14 bases between. CDR3 length: 13 residues. The CDR3 bases are TGTGCCAGCAGCCAGGCGGGTGTTAAGACCCAGTACTTC. Encoded protein: CASSQAGVKTQYF.

The sample holds one count of this clone. V usage is TRBV9 and J usage is TRBJ2-7, with D perhaps matching TRBD1 (6 bases). Trimming cost V 4 bases and J 4 bases, with 15 bases left between them. The germline V gene has CDR1 SGDLS and CDR2 YYNGEE. This CDR3 region has 14 residues. CDR3 bases: TGTGCCAGCAGCCCAGGGGACCTACGATACGAGCAGTACTTC. It yields the protein CASSPGDLRYEQYF.

The gene calls are TRBV6-5 and TRBJ2-5; 8 positions match TRBD2. J was trimmed by 3 bases and V by 8 bases; bases with no gene match: 8. This CDR3 contains 14 residues. CDR1 and CDR2 (germline): MNHEY, SVGAGI. CDR3 bases: TGTGCCAGCTTAGAGCGGGAGAGGGAAGAGACCCAGTACTTC. This gives the protein CASLEREREETQYF.

V is TRBV6-4 and J is TRBJ2-3; tentatively, D is TRBD2 (5 bases). Germline loops: CDR1 MRHNA, CDR2 SNTAGT. The CDR3 is made up of 15 amino acids. The V gene lost 4 bases and the J gene lost 2 bases, with 13 bases spanning the gap. The CDR3: CASSAEGFNTDTQYF. The CDR3, as DNA: TGTGCCAGCAGTGCCGAGGGATTTAACACAGATACGCAGTATTTT.

V usage is TRBV28 and J usage is TRBJ2-7, with 12 bases matching TRBD2. CDR1 and CDR2 (germline): MDHEN, SYDVKM. J lost 3 bases, V lost 7 bases, and 10 bases had no gene match. The CDR3 contains 16 residues. CDR3 in DNA: TGTGCCAGCATAAAGAAATCACTAGCGGGAGGCTACGAGCAGTACTTC. Translation gives CASIKKSLAGGYEQYF.

The chain has TRBV28 and TRBJ1-5; perhaps TRBD1 as D (5 bases). The CDR3 is 20 amino acids. Per germline, CDR1 MDHEN and CDR2 SYDVKM. V was shortened by 4 bases and J by 5 bases, with 30 bases between the two germline ends. CDR3 DNA: TGTGCCAGCAGTTCCTACCGGGACGTGCGGGGAAATAGTGGGGATCAGCCCCAGCATTTT. This codes for CASSSYRDVRGNSGDQPQHF.